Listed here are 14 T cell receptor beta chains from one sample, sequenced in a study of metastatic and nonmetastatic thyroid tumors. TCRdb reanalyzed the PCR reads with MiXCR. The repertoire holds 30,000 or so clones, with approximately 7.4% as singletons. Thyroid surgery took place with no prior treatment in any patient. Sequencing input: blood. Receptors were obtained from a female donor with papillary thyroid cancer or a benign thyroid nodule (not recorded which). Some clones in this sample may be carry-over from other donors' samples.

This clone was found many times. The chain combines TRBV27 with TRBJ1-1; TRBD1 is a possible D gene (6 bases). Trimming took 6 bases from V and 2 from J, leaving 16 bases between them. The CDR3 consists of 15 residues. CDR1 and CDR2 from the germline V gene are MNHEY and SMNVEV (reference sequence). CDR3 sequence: CASSQKTGINTEAFF. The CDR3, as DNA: TGTGCCAGCAGCCAAAAGACAGGAATCAACACTGAAGCTTTCTTT.

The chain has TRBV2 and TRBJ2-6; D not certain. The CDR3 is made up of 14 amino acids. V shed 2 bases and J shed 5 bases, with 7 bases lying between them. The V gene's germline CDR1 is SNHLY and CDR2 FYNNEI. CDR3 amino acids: CASSESYWANVLTF. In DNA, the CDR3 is TGTGCCAGCAGTGAATCCTATTGGGCCAACGTCCTGACTTTC.

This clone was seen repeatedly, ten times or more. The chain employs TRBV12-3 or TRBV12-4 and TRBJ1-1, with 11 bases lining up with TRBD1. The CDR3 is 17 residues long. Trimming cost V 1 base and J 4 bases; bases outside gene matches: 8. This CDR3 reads CASSLGTGGVGATEAFF. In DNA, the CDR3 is TGTGCCAGCAGTTTAGGGACAGGGGGCGTGGGAGCCACTGAAGCTTTCTTT.

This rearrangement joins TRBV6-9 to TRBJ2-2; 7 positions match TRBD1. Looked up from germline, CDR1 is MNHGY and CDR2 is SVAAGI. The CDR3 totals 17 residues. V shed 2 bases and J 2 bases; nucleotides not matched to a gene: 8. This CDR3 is CASSYGFGQANTGELFF. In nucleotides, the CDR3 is TGTGCCAGCAGTTATGGCTTTGGACAGGCAAACACCGGGGAGCTGTTTTTT.

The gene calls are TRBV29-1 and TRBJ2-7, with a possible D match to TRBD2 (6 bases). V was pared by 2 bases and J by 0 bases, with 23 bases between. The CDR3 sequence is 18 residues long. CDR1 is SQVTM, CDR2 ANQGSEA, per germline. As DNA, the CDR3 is TGCAGCGTTGAAATGGAGGCTCGGGGGAAAATAAACTCCTACGAGCAGTACTTC. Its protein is CSVEMEARGKINSYEQYF.

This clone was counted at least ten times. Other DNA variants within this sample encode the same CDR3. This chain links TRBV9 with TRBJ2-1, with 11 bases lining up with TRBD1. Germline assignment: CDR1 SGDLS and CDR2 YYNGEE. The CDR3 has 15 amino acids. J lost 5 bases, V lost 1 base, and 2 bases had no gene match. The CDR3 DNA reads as TGTGCCAGCAGCGTACGGACAGGGGGCAACAATGAGCAGTTCTTC. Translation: CASSVRTGGNNEQFF.

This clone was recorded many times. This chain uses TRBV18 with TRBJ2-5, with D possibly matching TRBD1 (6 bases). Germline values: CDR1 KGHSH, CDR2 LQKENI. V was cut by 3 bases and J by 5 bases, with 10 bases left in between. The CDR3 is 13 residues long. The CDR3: CASSPGQRETQYF. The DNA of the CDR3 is TGTGCCAGCTCACCCGGACAGCGGGAGACCCAGTACTTC. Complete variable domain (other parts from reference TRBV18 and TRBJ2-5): NAGVMQNPRHLVRRRGQEARLRCSPMKGHSHVYWYRQLPEEGLKFMVYLQKENIIDESGMPKERFSAEFPKEGPSILRIQQVVRGDSAAYFCASSPGQRETQYFGPGTRLLVL.

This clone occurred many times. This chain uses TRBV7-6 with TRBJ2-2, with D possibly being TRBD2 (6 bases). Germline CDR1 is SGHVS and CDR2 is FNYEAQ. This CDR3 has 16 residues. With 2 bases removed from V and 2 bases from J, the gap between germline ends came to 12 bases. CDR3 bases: TGTGCCAGCAGCTTATTCGGCGGGGCAAACACCGGGGAGCTGTTTTTT. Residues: CASSLFGGANTGELFF.

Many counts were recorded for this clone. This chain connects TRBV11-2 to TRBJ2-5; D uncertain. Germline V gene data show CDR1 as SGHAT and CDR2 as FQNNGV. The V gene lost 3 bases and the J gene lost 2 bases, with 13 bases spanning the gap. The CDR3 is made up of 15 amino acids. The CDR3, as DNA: TGTGCCAGCAGCTTGGGTGGTCATCATCAAGAGACCCAGTACTTC. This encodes CASSLGGHHQETQYF.

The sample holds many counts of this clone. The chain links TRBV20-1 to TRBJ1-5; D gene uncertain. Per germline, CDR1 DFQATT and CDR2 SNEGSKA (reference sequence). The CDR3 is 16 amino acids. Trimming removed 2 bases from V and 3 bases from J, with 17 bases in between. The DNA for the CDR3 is TGCAGTGCTAGAAGCTCCGGTAAGGGTCCCAATCAGCCCCAGCATTTT. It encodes CSARSSGKGPNQPQHF.

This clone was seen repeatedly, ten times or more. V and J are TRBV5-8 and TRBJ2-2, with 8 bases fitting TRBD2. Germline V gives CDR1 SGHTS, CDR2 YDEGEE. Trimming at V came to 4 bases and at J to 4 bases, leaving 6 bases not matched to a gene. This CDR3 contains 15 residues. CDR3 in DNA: TGTGCCAGCAGCCTGACCGGGAGGGGCACCGGGGAGCTGTTTTTT. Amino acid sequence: CASSLTGRGTGELFF.

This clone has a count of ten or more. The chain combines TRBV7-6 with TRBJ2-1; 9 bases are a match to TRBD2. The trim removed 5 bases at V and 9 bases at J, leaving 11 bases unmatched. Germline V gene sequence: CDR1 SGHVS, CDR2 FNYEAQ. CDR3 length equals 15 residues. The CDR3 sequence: CASSQVAGGRSEQFF. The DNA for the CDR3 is TGTGCCAGCAGCCAGGTGGCGGGGGGGCGGAGTGAGCAGTTCTTC. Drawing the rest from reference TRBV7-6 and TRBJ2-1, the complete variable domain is GAGVSQSPRYKVTKRGQDVALRCDPISGHVSLYWYRQALGQGPEFLTYFNYEAQQDKSGLPNDRFSAERPEGSISTLTIQRTEQRDSAMYRCASSQVAGGRSEQFFGPGTRLTVL.

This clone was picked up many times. This CDR3 reads CASSIEAYNEQFF. In nucleotides, the CDR3 is TGTGCCAGTAGTATAGAGGCCTACAATGAGCAGTTCTTC. V gene TRBV19 combines with J gene TRBJ2-1, with D unresolved. The CDR3 has 13 residues. The V gene lost 0 bases and the J gene lost 2 bases, with 2 bases spanning the gap. Per germline, CDR1 LNHDA and CDR2 SQIVND (reference sequence).

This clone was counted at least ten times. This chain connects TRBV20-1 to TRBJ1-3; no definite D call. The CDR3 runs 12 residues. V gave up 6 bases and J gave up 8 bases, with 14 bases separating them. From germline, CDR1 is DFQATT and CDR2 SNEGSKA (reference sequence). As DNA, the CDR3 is TGCAGTGCAATTCAGGATTGGGACACCATATATTTT. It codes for CSAIQDWDTIYF.